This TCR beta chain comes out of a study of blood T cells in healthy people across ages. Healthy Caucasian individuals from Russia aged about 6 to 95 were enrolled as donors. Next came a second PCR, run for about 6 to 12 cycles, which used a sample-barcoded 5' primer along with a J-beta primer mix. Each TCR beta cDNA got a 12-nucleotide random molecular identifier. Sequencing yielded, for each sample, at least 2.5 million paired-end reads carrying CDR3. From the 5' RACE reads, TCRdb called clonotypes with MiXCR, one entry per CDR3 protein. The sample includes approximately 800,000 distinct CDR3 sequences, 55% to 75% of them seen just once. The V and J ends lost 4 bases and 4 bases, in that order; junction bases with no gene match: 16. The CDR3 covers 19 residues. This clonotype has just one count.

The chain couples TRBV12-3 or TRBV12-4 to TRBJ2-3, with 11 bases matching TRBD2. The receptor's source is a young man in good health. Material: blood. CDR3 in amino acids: CASSSDGHLAGGLPDTQYF. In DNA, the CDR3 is TGTGCCAGCAGTTCGGATGGCCATCTAGCGGGGGGCCTACCAGATACGCAGTATTTT.